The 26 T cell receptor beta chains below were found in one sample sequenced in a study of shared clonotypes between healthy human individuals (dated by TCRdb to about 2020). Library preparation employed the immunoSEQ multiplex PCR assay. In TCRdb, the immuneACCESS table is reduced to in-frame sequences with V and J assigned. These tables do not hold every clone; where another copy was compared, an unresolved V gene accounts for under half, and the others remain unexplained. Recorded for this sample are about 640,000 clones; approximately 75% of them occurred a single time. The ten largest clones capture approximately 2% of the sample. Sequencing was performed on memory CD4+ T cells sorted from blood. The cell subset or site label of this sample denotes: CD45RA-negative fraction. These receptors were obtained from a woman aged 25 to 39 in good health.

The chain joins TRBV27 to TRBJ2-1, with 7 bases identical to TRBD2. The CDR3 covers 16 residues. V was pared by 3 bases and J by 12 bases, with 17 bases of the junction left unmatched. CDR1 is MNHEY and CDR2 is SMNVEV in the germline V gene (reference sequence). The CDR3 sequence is CASSLRPSGTPSGQFF. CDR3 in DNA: TGTGCCAGCAGTTTGCGTCCGAGCGGGACCCCTTCAGGGCAGTTCTTC.

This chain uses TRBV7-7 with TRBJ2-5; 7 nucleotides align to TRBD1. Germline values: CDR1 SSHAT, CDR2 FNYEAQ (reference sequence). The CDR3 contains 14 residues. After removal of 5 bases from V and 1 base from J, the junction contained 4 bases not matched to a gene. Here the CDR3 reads CASSHGTAQETQYF. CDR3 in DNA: TGTGCCAGCAGCCATGGGACAGCCCAAGAGACCCAGTACTTC.

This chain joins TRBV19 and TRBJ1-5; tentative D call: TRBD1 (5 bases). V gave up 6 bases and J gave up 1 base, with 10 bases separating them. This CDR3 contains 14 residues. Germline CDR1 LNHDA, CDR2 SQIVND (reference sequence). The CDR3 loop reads CASSWGRSNQPQHF. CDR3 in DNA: TGTGCCAGTAGCTGGGGCCGAAGCAATCAGCCCCAGCATTTT.

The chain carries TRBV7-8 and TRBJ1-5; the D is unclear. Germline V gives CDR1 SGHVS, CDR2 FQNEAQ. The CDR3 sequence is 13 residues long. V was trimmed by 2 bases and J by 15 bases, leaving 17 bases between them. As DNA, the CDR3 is TGTGCCAGCAGCTTATCACACCGTAGATTTCTGCATTTT. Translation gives CASSLSHRRFLHF.

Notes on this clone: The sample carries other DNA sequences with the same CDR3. The CDR3 nucleotides read TGTGCCAGCAGTTTTTCAGGAAACACCATATATTTT. It is translated as CASSFSGNTIYF. The gene calls are TRBV28 and TRBJ1-3; no clear D gene. Germline V gene lookup returns CDR1 MDHEN and CDR2 SYDVKM. V gave up 3 bases and J gave up 4 bases, with 4 bases separating them. There are 12 residues in the CDR3.

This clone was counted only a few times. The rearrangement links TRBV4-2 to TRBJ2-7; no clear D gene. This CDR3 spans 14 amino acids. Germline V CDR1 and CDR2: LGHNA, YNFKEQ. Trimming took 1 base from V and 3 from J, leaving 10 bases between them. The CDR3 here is CASSQAGLDYEQYF. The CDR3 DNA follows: TGTGCCAGCAGCCAAGCCGGCCTTGACTACGAGCAGTACTTC.

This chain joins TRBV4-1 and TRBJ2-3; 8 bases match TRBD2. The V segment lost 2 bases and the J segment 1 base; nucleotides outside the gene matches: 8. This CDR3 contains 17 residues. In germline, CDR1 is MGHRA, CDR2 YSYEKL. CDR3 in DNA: TGCGCCAGCAGCCAACCCACTAGCGGAAAGCGCACAGATACGCAGTATTTT. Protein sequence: CASSQPTSGKRTDTQYF.

CDR3 sequence: CASSAFSSRRASYNEQFF. The DNA for the CDR3 is TGTGCCAGCAGCGCCTTCTCCTCGCGGCGCGCATCCTACAATGAGCAGTTCTTC. This chain connects TRBV9 to TRBJ2-1, with no clear D. In germline, CDR1 is SGDLS, CDR2 YYNGEE. The length of the CDR3 is 18 residues. V was pared by 3 bases and J by 1 base, with 20 bases between.

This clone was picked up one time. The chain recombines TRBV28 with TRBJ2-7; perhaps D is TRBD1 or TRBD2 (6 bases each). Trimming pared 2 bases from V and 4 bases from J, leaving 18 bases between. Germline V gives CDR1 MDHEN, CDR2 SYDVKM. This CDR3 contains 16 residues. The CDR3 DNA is TGTGCCAGCAGTTTAGCCTCGGGGGCGGGACTTTACGAGCAGTACTTC. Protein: CASSLASGAGLYEQYF.

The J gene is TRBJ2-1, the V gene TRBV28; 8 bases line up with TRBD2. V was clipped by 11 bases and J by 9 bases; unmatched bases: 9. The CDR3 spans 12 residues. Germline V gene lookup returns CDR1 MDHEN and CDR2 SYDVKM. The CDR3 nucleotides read TGTGCCTCGAGCGGGAGCTCTGCTGAGCAGTTCTTC. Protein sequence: CASSGSSAEQFF. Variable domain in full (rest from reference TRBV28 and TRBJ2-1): DVKVTQSSRYLVKRTGEKVFLECVQDMDHENMFWYRQDPGLGLRLIYFSYDVKMKEKGDIPEGYSVSREKKERFSLILESASTNQTSMYLCASSGSSAEQFFGPGTRLTVL.

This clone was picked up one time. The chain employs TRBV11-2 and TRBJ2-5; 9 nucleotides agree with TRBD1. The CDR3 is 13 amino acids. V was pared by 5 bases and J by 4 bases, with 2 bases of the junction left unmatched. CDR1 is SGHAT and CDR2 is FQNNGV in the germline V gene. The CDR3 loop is CASSVDRGETQYF. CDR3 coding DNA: TGTGCCAGCAGCGTGGACAGGGGAGAGACCCAGTACTTC.

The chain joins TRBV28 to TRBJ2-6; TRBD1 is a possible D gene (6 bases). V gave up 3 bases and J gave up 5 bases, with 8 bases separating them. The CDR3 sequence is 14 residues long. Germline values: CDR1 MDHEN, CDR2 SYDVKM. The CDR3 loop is CASSFQGRANVLTF. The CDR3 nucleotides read TGTGCCAGCAGTTTCCAGGGGAGGGCCAACGTCCTGACTTTC.

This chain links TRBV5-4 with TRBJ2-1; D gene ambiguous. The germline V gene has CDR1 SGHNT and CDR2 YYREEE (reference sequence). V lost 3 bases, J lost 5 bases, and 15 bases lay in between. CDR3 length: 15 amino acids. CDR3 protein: CASSSRQYVNNEQFF. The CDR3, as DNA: TGTGCCAGCAGCTCCCGGCAATACGTTAACAATGAGCAGTTCTTC.

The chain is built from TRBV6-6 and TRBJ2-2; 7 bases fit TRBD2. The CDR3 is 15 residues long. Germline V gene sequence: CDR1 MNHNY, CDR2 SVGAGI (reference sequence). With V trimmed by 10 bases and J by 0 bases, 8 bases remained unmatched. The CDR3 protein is CATLYGGSNTGELFF. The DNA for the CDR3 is TGTGCCACACTTTACGGGGGGTCGAACACCGGGGAGCTGTTTTTT.

The CDR3 DNA reads as TGCGCCAGCAGCTCAGGGAGGAACACTGAAGCTTTCTTT. It specifies CASSSGRNTEAFF. The chain employs TRBV5-1 and TRBJ1-1; weak D call: TRBD1 (5 bases). Deletions cut 3 bases from V and 1 base from J, with 7 bases between. The germline CDR1 and CDR2 sequences are SGHRS and YFSETQ. There are 13 residues in the CDR3.

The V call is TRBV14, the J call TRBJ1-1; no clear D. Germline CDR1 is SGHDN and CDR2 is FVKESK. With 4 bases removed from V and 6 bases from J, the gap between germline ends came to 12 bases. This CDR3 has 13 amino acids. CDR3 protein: CASSRVILAEAFF. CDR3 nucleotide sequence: TGTGCCAGCAGCCGAGTTATATTAGCTGAAGCTTTCTTT.

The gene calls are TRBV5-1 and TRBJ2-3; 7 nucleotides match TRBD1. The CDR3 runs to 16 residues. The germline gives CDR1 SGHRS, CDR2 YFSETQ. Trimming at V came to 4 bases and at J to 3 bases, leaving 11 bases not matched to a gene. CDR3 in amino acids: CASSPGQPGGTDTQYF. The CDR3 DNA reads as TGCGCCAGCAGCCCGGGACAGCCCGGAGGAACAGATACGCAGTATTTT.

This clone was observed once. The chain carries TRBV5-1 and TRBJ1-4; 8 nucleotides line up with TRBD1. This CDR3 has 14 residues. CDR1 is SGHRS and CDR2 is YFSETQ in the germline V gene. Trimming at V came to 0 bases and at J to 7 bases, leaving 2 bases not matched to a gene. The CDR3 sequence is CASSLEDRAEKLFF. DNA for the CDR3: TGCGCCAGCAGCTTGGAGGACAGGGCTGAAAAACTGTTTTTT.

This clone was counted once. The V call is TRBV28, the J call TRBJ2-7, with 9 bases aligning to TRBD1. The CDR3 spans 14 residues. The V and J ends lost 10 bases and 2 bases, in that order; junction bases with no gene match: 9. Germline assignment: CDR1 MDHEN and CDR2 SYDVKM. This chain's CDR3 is CATGFWDRAYEQYF. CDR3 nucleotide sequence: TGTGCCACCGGCTTCTGGGACAGGGCCTACGAGCAGTACTTC.

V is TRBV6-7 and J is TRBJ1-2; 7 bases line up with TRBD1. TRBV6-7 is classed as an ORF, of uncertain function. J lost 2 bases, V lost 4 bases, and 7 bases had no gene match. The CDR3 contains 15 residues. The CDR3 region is CASSSLGTANYGYTF. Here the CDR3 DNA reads TGTGCCAGCAGTTCCTTAGGGACAGCCAACTATGGCTACACCTTC.

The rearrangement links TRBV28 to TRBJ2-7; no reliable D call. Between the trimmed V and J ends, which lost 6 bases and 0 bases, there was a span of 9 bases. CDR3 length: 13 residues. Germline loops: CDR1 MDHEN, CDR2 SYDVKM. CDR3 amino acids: CASSPQSSYEQYF. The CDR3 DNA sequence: TGTGCCAGCAGCCCTCAGAGCTCCTACGAGCAGTACTTC.

CDR3 in amino acids: CASSFASHPSYNEQFF. CDR3 coding DNA: TGTGCCAGCAGTTTCGCTAGTCATCCCTCCTACAATGAGCAGTTCTTC. V and J are TRBV28 and TRBJ2-1; unclear D gene. This CDR3 comprises 16 residues. CDR1 is MDHEN and CDR2 is SYDVKM in the germline V gene. V shed 3 bases and J shed 0 bases, with 12 bases lying between them.

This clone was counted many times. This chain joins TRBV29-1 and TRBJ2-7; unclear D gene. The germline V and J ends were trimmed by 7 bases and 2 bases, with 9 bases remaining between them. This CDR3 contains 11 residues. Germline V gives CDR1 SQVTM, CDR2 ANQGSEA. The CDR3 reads CSGTNTYEQYF. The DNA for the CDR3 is TGCAGCGGGACGAACACCTACGAGCAGTACTTC.

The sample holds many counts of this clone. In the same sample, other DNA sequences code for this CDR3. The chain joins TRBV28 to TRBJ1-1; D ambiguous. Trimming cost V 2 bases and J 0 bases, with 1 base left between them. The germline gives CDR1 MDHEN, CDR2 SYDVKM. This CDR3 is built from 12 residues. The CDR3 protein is CASSLVNTEAFF. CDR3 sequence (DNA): TGTGCCAGCAGTTTAGTGAACACTGAAGCTTTCTTT.

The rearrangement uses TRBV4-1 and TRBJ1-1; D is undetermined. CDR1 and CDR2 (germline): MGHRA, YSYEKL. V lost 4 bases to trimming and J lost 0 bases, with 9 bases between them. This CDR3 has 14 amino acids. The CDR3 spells CASSPNYMNTEAFF. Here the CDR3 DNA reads TGCGCCAGCAGCCCAAATTATATGAACACTGAAGCTTTCTTT.

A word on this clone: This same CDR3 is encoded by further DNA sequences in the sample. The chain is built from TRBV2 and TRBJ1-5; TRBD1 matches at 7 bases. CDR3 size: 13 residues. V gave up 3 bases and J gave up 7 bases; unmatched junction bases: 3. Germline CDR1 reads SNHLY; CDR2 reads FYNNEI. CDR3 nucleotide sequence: TGTGCCAGCAGTGACCAGGGGGGGCAGCCCCAGCATTTT. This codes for CASSDQGGQPQHF. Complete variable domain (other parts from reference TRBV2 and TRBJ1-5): EPEVTQTPSHQVTQMGQEVILRCVPISNHLYFYWYRQILGQKVEFLVSFYNNEISEKSEIFDDQFSVERPDGSNFTLKIRSTKLEDSAMYFCASSDQGGQPQHFGDGTRLSIL.